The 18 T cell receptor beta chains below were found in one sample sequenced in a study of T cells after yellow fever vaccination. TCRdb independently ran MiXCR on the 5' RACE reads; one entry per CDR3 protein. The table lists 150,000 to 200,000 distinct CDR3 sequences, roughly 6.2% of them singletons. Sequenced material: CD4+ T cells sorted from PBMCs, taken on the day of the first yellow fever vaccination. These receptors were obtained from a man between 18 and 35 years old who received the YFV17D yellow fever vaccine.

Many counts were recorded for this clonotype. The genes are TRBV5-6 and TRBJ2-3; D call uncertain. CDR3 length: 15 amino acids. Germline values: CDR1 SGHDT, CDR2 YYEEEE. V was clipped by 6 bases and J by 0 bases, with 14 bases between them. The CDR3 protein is CASISRRASTDTQYF. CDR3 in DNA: TGTGCCAGCATCTCAAGACGGGCGAGCACAGATACGCAGTATTTT.

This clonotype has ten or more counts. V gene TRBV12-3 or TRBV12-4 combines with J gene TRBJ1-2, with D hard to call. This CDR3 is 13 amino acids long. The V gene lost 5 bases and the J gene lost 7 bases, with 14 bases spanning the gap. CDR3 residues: CASSGVQAAGYTF. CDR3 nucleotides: TGTGCCAGCAGTGGGGTCCAGGCAGCTGGCTACACCTTC.

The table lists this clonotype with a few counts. DNA of the CDR3: TGCGCCAGCAGCTTGGCCTCTAGCGGGGGGGCGAACATTCAGTACTTC. Protein product: CASSLASSGGANIQYF. The V gene is TRBV5-1, the J gene TRBJ2-4, with TRBD2 matching 12 bases. This CDR3 is built from 16 residues. Germline V gene lookup returns CDR1 SGHRS and CDR2 YFSETQ. J was trimmed by 7 bases and V by 0 bases; bases with no gene match: 5.

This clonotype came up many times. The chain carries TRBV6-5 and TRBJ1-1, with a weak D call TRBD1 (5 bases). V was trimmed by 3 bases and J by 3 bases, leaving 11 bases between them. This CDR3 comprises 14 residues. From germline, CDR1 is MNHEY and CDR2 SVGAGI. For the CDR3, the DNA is TGTGCCAGCAGTTATGAAAGGGGCTACACTGAAGCTTTCTTT. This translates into CASSYERGYTEAFF.

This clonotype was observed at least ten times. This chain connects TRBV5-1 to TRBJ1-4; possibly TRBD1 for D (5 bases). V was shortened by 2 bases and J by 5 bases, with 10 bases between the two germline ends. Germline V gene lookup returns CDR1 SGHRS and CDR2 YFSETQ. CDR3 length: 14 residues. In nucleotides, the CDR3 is TGCGCCAGCAGCTTCTTGGGACCAAATGAAAAACTGTTTTTT. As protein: CASSFLGPNEKLFF. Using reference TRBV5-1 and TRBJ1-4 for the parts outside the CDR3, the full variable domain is KAGVTQTPRYLIKTRGQQVTLSCSPISGHRSVSWYQQTPGQGLQFLFEYFSETQRNKGNFPGRFSGRQFSNSRSEMNVSTLELGDSALYLCASSFLGPNEKLFFGSGTQLSVL.

The CDR3 nucleotides read TGCGCCAGCAGCTTGGGCGTTAGCTCCTACGAGCAGTACTTC. It translates to CASSLGVSSYEQYF. The chain employs TRBV5-1 and TRBJ2-7; D gene ambiguous. The CDR3 length is 14 residues. Trimming pared 0 bases from V and 0 bases from J, leaving 7 bases between. Germline lookup yields CDR1 SGHRS and CDR2 YFSETQ. Full variable domain (remainder filled in from reference TRBV5-1 and TRBJ2-7): KAGVTQTPRYLIKTRGQQVTLSCSPISGHRSVSWYQQTPGQGLQFLFEYFSETQRNKGNFPGRFSGRQFSNSRSEMNVSTLELGDSALYLCASSLGVSSYEQYFGPGTRLTVT.

The CDR3 DNA sequence: TGCGCCAGCCTCGGGGCGTCTGGGGCCAACGTCCTGACTTTC. It specifies CASLGASGANVLTF. The chain links TRBV5-1 to TRBJ2-6; either TRBD1 or TRBD2 may supply D (5 bases each). Trimming removed 7 bases at V and 1 base at J, with 9 bases between. From germline, CDR1 is SGHRS and CDR2 YFSETQ. CDR3 size: 14 residues.

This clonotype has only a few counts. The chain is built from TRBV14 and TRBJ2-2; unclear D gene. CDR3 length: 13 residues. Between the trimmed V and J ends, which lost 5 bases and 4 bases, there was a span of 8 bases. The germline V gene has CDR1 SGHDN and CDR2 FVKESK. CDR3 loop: CASSSKRTGELFF. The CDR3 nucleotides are TGTGCCAGCAGCTCCAAGCGCACCGGGGAGCTGTTTTTT.

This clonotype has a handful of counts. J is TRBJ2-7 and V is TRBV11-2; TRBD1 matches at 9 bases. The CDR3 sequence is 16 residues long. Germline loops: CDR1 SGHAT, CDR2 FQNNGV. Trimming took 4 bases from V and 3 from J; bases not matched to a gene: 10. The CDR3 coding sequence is TGTGCCAGCAGCTGGCGGGGGACAGGGACAAACTACGAGCAGTACTTC. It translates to CASSWRGTGTNYEQYF.

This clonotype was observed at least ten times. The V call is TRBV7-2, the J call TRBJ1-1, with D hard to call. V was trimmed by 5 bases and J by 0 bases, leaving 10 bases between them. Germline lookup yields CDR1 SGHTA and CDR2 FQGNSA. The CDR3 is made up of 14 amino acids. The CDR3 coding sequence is TGTGCCAGCAGCCGGGGTCTCATGAACACTGAAGCTTTCTTT. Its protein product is CASSRGLMNTEAFF.

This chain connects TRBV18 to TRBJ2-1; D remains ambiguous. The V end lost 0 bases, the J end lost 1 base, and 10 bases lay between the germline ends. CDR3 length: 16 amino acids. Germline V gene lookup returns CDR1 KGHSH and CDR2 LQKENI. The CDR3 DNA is TGTGCCAGCTCACCACCGTCAGGCAATTCCTACAATGAGCAGTTCTTC. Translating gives CASSPPSGNSYNEQFF.

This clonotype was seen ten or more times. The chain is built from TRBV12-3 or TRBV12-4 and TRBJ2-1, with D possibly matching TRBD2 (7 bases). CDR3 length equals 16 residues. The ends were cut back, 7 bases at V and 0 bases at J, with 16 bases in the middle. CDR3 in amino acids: CASTYGGPSSYNEQFF. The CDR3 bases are TGTGCCAGCACCTACGGGGGGCCTAGCTCCTACAATGAGCAGTTCTTC.

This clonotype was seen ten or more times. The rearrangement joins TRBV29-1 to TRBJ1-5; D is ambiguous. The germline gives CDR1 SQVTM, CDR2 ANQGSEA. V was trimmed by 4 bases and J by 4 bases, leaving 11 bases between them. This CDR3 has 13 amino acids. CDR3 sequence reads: CSVVGSSNQPQHF. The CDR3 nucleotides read TGCAGCGTTGTAGGCAGCTCAAATCAGCCCCAGCATTTT.

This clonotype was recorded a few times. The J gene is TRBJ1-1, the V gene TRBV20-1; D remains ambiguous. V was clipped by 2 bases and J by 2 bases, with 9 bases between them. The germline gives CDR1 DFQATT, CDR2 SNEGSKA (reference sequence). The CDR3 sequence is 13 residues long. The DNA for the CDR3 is TGCAGTGCTAGACGGCAGCCTAACACTGAAGCTTTCTTT. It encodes CSARRQPNTEAFF.

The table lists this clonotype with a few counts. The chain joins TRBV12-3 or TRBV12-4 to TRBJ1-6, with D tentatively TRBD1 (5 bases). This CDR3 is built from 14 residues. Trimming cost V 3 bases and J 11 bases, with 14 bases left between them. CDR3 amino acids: CASSLGVTRAPLHF. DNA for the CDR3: TGTGCCAGCAGTTTGGGGGTTACGCGGGCACCCCTCCACTTT.

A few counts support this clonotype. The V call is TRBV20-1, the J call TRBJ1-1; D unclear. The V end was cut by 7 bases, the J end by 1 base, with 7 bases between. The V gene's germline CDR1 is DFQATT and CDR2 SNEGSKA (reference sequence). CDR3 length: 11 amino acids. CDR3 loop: CSGPQNTEAFF. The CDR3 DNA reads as TGCAGTGGTCCGCAGAACACTGAAGCTTTCTTT.

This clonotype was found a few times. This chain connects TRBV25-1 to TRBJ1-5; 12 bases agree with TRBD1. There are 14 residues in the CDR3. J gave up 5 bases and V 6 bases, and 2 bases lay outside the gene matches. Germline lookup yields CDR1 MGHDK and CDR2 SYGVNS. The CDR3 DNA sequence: TGTGCCAGCAGGGGGACAGGGGGCGATCAGCCCCAGCATTTT. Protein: CASRGTGGDQPQHF.

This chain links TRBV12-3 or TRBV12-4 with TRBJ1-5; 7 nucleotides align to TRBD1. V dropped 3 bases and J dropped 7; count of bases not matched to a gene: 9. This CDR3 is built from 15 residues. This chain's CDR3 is CASSLVRGQGQPQHF. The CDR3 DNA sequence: TGTGCCAGCAGTTTGGTTAGGGGGCAAGGACAGCCCCAGCATTTT.